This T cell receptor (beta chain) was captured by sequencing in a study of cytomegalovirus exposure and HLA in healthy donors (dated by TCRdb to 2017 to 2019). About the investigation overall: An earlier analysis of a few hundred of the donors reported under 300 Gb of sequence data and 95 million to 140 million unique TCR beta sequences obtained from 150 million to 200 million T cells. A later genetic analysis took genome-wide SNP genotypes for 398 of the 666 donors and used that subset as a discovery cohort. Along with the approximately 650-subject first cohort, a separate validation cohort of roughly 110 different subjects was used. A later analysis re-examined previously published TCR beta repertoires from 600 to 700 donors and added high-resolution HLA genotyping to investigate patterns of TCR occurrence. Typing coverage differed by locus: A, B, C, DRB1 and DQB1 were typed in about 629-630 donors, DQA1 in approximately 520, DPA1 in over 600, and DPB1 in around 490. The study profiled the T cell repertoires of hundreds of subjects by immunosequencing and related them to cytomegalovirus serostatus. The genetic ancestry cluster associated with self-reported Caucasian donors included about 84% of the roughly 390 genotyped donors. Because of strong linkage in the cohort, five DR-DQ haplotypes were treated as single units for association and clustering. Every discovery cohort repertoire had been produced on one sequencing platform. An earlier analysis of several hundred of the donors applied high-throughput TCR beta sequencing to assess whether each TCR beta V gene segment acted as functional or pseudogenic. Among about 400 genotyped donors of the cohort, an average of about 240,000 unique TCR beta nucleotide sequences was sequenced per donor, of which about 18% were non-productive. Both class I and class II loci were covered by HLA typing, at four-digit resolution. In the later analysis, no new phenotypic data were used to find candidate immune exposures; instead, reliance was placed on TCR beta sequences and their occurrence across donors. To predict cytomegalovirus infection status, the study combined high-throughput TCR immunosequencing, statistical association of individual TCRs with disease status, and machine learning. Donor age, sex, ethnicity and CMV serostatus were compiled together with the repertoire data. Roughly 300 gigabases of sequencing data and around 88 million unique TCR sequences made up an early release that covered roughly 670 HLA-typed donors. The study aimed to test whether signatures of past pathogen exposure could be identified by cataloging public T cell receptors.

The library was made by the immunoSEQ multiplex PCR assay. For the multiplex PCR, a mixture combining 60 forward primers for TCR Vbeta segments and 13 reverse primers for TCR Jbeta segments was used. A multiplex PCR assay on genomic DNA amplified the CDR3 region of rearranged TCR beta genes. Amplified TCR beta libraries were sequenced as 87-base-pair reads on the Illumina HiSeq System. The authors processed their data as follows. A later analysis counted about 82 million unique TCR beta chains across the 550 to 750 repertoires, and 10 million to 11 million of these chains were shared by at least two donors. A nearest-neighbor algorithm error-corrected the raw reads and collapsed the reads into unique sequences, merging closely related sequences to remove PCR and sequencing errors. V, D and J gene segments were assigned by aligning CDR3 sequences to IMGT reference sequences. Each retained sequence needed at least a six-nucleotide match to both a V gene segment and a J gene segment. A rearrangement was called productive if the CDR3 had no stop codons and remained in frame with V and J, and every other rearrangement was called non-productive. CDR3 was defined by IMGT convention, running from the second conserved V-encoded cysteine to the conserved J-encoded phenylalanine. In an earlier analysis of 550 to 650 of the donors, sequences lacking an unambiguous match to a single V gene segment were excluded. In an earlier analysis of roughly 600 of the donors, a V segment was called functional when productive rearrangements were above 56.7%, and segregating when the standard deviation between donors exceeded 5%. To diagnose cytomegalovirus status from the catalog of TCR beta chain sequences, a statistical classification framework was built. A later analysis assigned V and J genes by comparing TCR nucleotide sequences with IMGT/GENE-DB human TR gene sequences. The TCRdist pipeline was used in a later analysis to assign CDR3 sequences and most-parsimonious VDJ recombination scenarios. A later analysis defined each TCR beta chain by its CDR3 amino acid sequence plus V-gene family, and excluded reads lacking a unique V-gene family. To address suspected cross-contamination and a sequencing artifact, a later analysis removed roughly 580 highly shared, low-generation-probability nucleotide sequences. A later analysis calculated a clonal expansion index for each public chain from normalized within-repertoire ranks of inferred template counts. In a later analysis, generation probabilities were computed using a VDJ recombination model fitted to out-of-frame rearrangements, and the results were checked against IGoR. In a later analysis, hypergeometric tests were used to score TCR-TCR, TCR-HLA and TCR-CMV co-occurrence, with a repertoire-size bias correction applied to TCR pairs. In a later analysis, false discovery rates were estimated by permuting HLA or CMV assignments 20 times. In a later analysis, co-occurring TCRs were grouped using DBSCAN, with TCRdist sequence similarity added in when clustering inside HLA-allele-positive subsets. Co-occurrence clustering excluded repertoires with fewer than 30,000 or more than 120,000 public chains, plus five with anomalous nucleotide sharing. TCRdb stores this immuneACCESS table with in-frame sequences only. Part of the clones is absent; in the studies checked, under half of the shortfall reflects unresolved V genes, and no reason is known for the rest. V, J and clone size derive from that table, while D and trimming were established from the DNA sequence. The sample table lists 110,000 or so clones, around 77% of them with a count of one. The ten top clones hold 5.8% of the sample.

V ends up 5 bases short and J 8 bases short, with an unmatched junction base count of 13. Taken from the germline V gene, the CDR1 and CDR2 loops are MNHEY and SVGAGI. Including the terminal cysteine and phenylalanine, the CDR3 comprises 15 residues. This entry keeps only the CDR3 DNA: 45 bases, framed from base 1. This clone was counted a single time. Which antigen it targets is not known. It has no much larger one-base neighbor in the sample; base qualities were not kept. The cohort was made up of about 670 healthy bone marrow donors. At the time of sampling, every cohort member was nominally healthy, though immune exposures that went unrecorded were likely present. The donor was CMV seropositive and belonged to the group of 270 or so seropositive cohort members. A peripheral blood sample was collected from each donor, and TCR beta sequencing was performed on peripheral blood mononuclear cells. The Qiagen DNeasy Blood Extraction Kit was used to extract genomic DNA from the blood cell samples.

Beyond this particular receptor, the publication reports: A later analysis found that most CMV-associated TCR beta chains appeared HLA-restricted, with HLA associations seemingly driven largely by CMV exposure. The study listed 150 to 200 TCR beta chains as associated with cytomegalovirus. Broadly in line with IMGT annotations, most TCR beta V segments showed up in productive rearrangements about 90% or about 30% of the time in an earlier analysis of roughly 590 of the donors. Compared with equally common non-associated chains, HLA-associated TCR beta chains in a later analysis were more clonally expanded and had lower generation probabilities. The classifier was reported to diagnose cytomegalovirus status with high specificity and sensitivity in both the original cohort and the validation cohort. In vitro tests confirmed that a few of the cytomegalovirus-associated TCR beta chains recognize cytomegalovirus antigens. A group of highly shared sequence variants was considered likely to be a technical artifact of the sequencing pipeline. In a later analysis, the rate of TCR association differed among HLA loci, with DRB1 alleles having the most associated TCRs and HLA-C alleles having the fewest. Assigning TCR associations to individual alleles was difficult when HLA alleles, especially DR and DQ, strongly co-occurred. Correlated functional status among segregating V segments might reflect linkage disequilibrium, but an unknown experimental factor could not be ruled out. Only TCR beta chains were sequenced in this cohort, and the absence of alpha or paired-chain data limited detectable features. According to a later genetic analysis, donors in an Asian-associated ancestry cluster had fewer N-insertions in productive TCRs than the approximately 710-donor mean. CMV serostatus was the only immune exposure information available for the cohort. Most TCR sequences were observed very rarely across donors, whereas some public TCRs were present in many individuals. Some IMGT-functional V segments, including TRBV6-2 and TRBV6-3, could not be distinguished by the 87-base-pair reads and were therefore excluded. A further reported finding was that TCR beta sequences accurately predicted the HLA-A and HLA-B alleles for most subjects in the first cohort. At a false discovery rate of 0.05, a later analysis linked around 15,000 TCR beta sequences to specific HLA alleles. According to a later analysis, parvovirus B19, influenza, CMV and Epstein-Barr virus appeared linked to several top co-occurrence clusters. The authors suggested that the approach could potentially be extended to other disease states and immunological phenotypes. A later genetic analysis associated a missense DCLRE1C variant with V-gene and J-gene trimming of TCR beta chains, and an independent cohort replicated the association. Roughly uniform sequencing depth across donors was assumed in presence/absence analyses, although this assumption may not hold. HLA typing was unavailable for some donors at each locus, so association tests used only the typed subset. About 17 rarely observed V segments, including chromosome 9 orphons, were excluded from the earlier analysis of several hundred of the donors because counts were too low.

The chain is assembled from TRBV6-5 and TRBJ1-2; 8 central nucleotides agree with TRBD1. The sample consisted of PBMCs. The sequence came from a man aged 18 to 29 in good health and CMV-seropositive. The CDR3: CASSKPDRVGEGYTF. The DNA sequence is TGTGCCAGCAGTAAACCGGACAGGGTGGGGGAAGGCTACACCTTC.